This T cell receptor beta chain comes out of a study of T cells in Graves' hyperthyroidism and ophthalmopathy. Study-wide findings and caveats: Among thyroid clonotypes expanded above 0.001, most also appeared in blood.

Amplified TCR beta CDR3 regions derived from RNA transcripts. In the first-round RT-PCR of the TCR CDR3, the HTBI primer set was used. TCRdb analysed the multiplex PCR reads with MiXCR anew, one entry per CDR3 protein. The data contain around 400,000 distinct CDR3 sequences, 12% to 15% of them singletons. Diagnosis relied on clinical symptoms, serum thyroxine and TRAb, thyroid ultrasound and orbital computed tomography. The PBMCs were sourced from fresh peripheral blood (approximately 9 ml). This clonotype came up a few times. The antigen is not known. The receptor comes from a woman in her sixties or seventies with Graves' ophthalmopathy. Material: blood.

The CDR3 sequence is CSASLNYGYTF. CDR3 sequence (DNA): TGCAGTGCCTCATTAAACTATGGCTACACCTTC. V is TRBV20-1 and J is TRBJ1-2, with unresolved D. The V end was cut by 6 bases, the J end by 2 bases, with 7 bases between. The CDR3 runs to 11 residues. CDR1 is DFQATT and CDR2 is SNEGSKA in the germline V gene (reference sequence).